A selection of T cell receptor beta chains follows, all from one sample in a study of T-cell reconstitution after alpha-beta-depleted transplantation in children. A single record per CDR3 protein comes from TCRdb applying MiXCR to the PCR reads. Seen here are about 540,000 distinct CDR3 sequences, about 17% observed once, and the top ten hold over 3%. The starting material was PBMCs from the stem cell graft donor, obtained from the stem cell graft. These receptors originate from a human donor who donated a stem cell graft to a child with acute lymphoblastic leukemia. CDR3s include the opening cysteine and the closing phenylalanine or tryptophan. A D gene is named only where the DNA matches it firmly. For some rows the clone size is stated as once, few or many, or as a class when expanded; others skip it.

TRBV4-1	-	TRBD1	TRBJ1-6	TGCGCCAGCAGCCAAGTTTGGACAGGGGGGAATTCACCCCTCCACTTT	CASSQVWTGGNSPLHF
TRBV7-9	-	TRBD1	TRBJ2-3	TGTGCCAGCAGCTTAGCCTCCGGGACAGGTCCCACAGATACGCAGTATTTT	CASSLASGTGPTDTQYF
TRBV14	-	-	TRBJ2-1	TGTGCCAGCATCAGCTCCGGGGGTGGGGCTGAGCAGTTCTTC	CASISSGGGAEQFF
TRBV27	few	-	TRBJ2-1	TGTGCCAGTCGGTGGGTAACTAGCTACAATGAGCAGTTCTTC	CASRWVTSYNEQFF
TRBV20-1	-	TRBD2	TRBJ2-7	TGCAGTGCTAGAGAACTCAGGGCTAGCGGATACTACGAGCAGTACTTC	CSARELRASGYYEQYF
TRBV29-1	-	-	TRBJ1-1	TGCAGCGTGGTGTGGGATGAAGCTTTCTTT	CSVVWDEAFF
TRBV18	few	-	TRBJ1-2	TGTGCCAGCTCGCTCGCCGCGACATCCGACTATGGCTACACCTTC	CASSLAATSDYGYTF
TRBV9	-	-	TRBJ1-2	TGTGCCAGCAGCGTCGGGGGCTGGAACTATGGCTACACCTTC	CASSVGGWNYGYTF
TRBV11-1	-	-	TRBJ2-1	TGTGCCAGCAACCTGGTGGGTGGTGTCCACAGGGTCCACAATGAGCAGTTCTTC	CASNLVGGVHRVHNEQFF
TRBV29-1	-	-	TRBJ2-1	TGCAGCGTTGTCGTGGTTGAGCAGTTCTTC	CSVVVVEQFF
TRBV27	-	-	TRBJ2-3	TGTGCCAGCAGTTTAGGGGGCGCGGGCACAGATACGCAGTATTTT	CASSLGGAGTDTQYF